This TCR beta chain came from a study of T-cell memory formation after mild COVID-19. Concerning this clonotype: What it recognizes is unknown.

Sample barcodes and UMIs were carried by the TCR alpha and TCR beta cDNA libraries that 5'RACE generated with constant-segment primers. TCRdb re-called the 5' RACE reads through MiXCR, storing one row per CDR3 protein. The sample consists of about 280,000 distinct CDR3 sequences, 8.2% of them appearing once. The CDR3 is 17 residues long. Germline loops: CDR1 SGHRS, CDR2 YFSETQ. V gave up 2 bases and J gave up 5 bases, with 20 bases separating them. Study-wide results and limits: The study found contracting CD4+ clones mainly in CM and EM and contracting CD8+ clones in EMRA. Certain responding clones were present in pre-infection memory, suggesting participation of cross-reactive memory. Clonal second-wave expansions that peaked on day 37 had unconfirmed SARS-CoV-2 specificity.

The material sequenced was PBMCs or a T cell subset sorted from them (not recorded which). This receptor was obtained from a man aged 18 to 30 who had mild COVID-19 (a few samples of this study predate the infection). Cell type and time point are not known. The chain links TRBV5-1 to TRBJ2-1; possibly TRBD1 for D (6 bases). This chain's CDR3 is CASSFWSTGPLDNEQFF. CDR3 in DNA: TGCGCCAGCAGCTTTTGGTCGACAGGCCCCCTGGACAATGAGCAGTTCTTC.